Listed below are T cell receptor beta chains from one sample, sequenced in a study of cytomegalovirus exposure and HLA in healthy donors. The table came from immunoSEQ multiplex PCR; TCRdb's copy has only in-frame clones and leaves some out. The sample records 110,000 or so clones, around 85% being singletons. The sequencing sample was made of PBMCs. The receptors were gathered from a woman aged 18 to 35 in good health and CMV-seronegative. The CDR3 runs from the conserved cysteine through the conserved F or W. D genes are given only for firm matches. Rows give clone size only sometimes, using once, few, many, or a class for an expanded clone.

.	TRBV27	.	TRBJ2-1	TGTGCCAGCAGTTTAAATCAGGTTAATGAGCAGTTCTTC	CASSLNQVNEQFF
.	TRBV19	TRBD2	TRBJ2-1	TGTGCCAGTAGTACCCGACTAGCGGCCTACAATGAGCAGTTCTTC	CASSTRLAAYNEQFF
.	TRBV6-5	.	TRBJ2-3	TGTGCCAGCAGTTACGGGGCGCGCACAGATACGCAGTATTTT	CASSYGARTDTQYF
.	TRBV11-2	TRBD1	TRBJ1-1	TGTGCCAGCAGCTTATATGGGACAGGGAGCGCTGAAGCTTTCTTT	CASSLYGTGSAEAFF
.	TRBV18	.	TRBJ1-1	TGTGCCAGCTCACCGGGTCAGGTACACACTGAAGCTTTCTTT	CASSPGQVHTEAFF
.	TRBV2	TRBD1	TRBJ2-1	TGTGCCAGCAGTGATTCAAACGGACAGGGAATGCATGAGCAGTTCTTC	CASSDSNGQGMHEQFF
.	TRBV1	.	TRBJ2-3	TGCACCAGCAGCCAATTCTTAGCGGGGGGGCGTATCTTCGCAGATACGCAGTATTTT	CTSSQFLAGGRIFADTQYF
.	TRBV5-1	.	TRBJ2-5	TGCGCCAGCAGCTATAGGCTAGGAGTCGCTGAGACCCAGTACTTC	CASSYRLGVAETQYF
.	TRBV4-2	TRBD2	TRBJ2-3	TGTGCCAGCAGCCTCTACGCCCCAAGACTAGCGGGGGAGCGCGATACGCAGTATTTT	CASSLYAPRLAGERDTQYF
.	TRBV5-4	.	TRBJ1-2	TGTGCCAGCAGCGCCCGGACTTTAACTTATGGCTACACCTTC	CASSARTLTYGYTF
few	TRBV12-5	.	TRBJ2-5	TGTGCTAGTGGTTTCTCTCGGGAGACCCAGTACTTC	CASGFSRETQYF
.	TRBV29-1	TRBD1	TRBJ1-2	TGCAGCTTTGGGACAGGGGGCAACTATGGCTACACCTTC	CSFGTGGNYGYTF
.	TRBV27	.	TRBJ1-5	TGTGCCAGCAGTTTGTCAGGGGTACAGCCCCAGCATTTT	CASSLSGVQPQHF
.	TRBV9	TRBD1	TRBJ1-6	TGTGCCAGCACCACGACACAGGGGGCGAATTCACCCCTCCACTTT	CASTTTQGANSPLHF
.	TRBV30	TRBD2	TRBJ2-1	TGTGCCTGGAGGCCGGGAGTAGCGGGGCCTACCTACAATGAGCAGTTCTTC	CAWRPGVAGPTYNEQFF
.	TRBV6-1	.	TRBJ2-5	TGTGCCAGCAGCCCCCTTAAGACCCAGTACTTC	CASSPLKTQYF
.	TRBV29-1	.	TRBJ2-1	TGCAGCGTCGCCGGGAATGAGCAGTTCTTC	CSVAGNEQFF
few	TRBV18	.	TRBJ2-1	TGTGCCAGCTCACCCAACCGGGATCAAAAAATCTTC	CASSPNRDQKIF
.	TRBV5-1	.	TRBJ2-1	TGCGCCAGCTTTGGGGTGGCAGGGCCAGGAAATGAGCAGTTCTTC	CASFGVAGPGNEQFF
.	TRBV5-1	TRBD2	TRBJ2-5	TGCGCCAGCAGCTTCACTAGCGGGGGGCCTCTTGAGACCCAGTACTTC	CASSFTSGGPLETQYF
.	TRBV4-1	TRBD2	TRBJ2-7	TGCGCCAGCAGCCAAGTAGGACTAGCGGGGGGGCGGGGCTTCTACGAGCAGTACTTC	CASSQVGLAGGRGFYEQYF
.	TRBV7-2	TRBD2	TRBJ2-7	TGTGCCAGCAGCTCATTAGCGGGGGGGCAGGTCGAGCAGTACTTC	CASSSLAGGQVEQYF
.	TRBV2	TRBD1	TRBJ1-5	TGTGCCAGCCAGGGACAGGATAGCAATCAGCCCCAGCATTTT	CASQGQDSNQPQHF
.	TRBV9	TRBD2	TRBJ2-5	TGTGCCAGCAGCGGGACTAGCGATCCTGGAGAGACCCAGTACTTC	CASSGTSDPGETQYF
.	TRBV7-9	.	TRBJ1-1	TGTGCCAGCAGCTTAGAGGGGACACCGAACACTGAAGCTTTCTTT	CASSLEGTPNTEAFF
.	TRBV18	.	TRBJ1-1	TGTGCCAGCTCACCAGATTCGCGTGAAGCTTTCTTT	CASSPDSREAFF
.	TRBV7-8	.	TRBJ2-5	TGTGCCAGCAGCTTGGCGAGGGAGACCCAGTACTTC	CASSLARETQYF
.	TRBV6-1	.	TRBJ2-7	TGTGCCAGCAGAGCCCTGGGGCAGGAGACCTACGAGCAGTACTTC	CASRALGQETYEQYF
.	TRBV28	TRBD1	TRBJ1-5	TGTGCCAGCAGTTTACGGGACAGGGGCGTCGGACAGCCCCAGCATTTT	CASSLRDRGVGQPQHF
.	TRBV9	.	TRBJ2-1	TGTGCCAGCAGCGTAGTCCCCACTAGCCCTCATGAGCAGTTCTTC	CASSVVPTSPHEQFF
.	TRBV10-1	TRBD1	TRBJ1-1	TGCGCCAGCAGTGAGGTCAAGGGACAGGGGACCACTGAAGCTTTCTTT	CASSEVKGQGTTEAFF
.	TRBV2	.	TRBJ1-4	TGTGCCAGCAGGGCTGCTGGGGGCGGGTTAAGTGAAAAACTGTTTTTT	CASRAAGGGLSEKLFF
.	TRBV5-1	.	TRBJ1-6	TGCGCCAGCAGCTCCGGGACAACAAATTCACCCCTCCACTTT	CASSSGTTNSPLHF
.	TRBV2	.	TRBJ1-1	TGTGCCAGCAGTGAAGACTCAGGGGTTAGGACTGAAGCTTTCTTT	CASSEDSGVRTEAFF
.	TRBV5-6	TRBD2	TRBJ2-2	TGTGCCAGCAGCTTGGGACTAGCGGGGGGGCCGGCGGACACCGGGGAGCTGTTTTTT	CASSLGLAGGPADTGELFF
.	TRBV4-1	TRBD1	TRBJ1-1	TGCGCCAGCAGCCAGGGTAACGGACAGGGCCGGAATTACACTGAAGCTTTCTTT	CASSQGNGQGRNYTEAFF